This entry lists 18 T cell receptor beta chains sequenced from one sample in a study of blood T cell repertoires in COVID-19. Profiling relied on immunoSEQ multiplex PCR, and the TCRdb table lists in-frame clones only, not all of them. The table lists about 200,000 clones, around 89% of them singletons, with under 6.5% in the top ten. The source material was peripheral blood. The receptors come from a man aged 40-55 years with active or convalescent COVID-19.

This chain connects TRBV5-6 to TRBJ1-2; D is perhaps TRBD1 (6 bases). Trimming took 0 bases from V and 8 from J, leaving 14 bases between them. There are 14 residues in the CDR3. Germline CDR1 and CDR2: SGHDT and YYEEEE. The CDR3 loop reads CASSLERGRGGYTF. Here the CDR3 DNA reads TGTGCCAGCAGCTTGGAGAGGGGGAGAGGGGGCTACACCTTC.

The rearrangement joins TRBV27 to TRBJ1-2; TRBD1 agrees at 7 bases. V shed 5 bases, J shed 0 bases, and the junction held 12 bases outside the gene matches. This CDR3 region has 17 residues. Germline CDR1 MNHEY, CDR2 SMNVEV (reference sequence). The CDR3 region is CASSPRTGDLANYGYTF. The DNA of the CDR3 is TGTGCCAGCAGTCCCCGGACAGGCGACCTAGCTAACTATGGCTACACCTTC.

This chain connects TRBV7-8 to TRBJ2-3, with a weak D call TRBD2 (6 bases). Trimming took off 1 base at V and 5 bases at J, with 19 bases between the two ends. Looked up from germline, CDR1 is SGHVS and CDR2 is FQNEAQ. The CDR3 is 17 residues long. The CDR3 DNA is TGTGCCAGCAGCTTAGGCGCGGGGAGGTTGGCGGGAGATACGCAGTATTTT. Translation: CASSLGAGRLAGDTQYF. The variable domain in full, with the rest retrieved from reference TRBV7-8 and TRBJ2-3, is GAGVSQSPRYKVAKRGQDVALRCDPISGHVSLFWYQQALGQGPEFLTYFQNEAQLDKSGLPSDRFFAERPEGSVSTLKIQRTQQEDSAVYLCASSLGAGRLAGDTQYFGPGTRLTVL.

This chain uses TRBV7-2 with TRBJ2-1; 7 nucleotides line up with TRBD2. Unmatched junction bases numbered 5, after V lost 1 base and J lost 2 bases. The CDR3 is made up of 16 amino acids. Germline values: CDR1 SGHTA, CDR2 FQGNSA. The CDR3 region has the DNA TGTGCCAGCAGCTTAGGCCGTGGGGGGGCCTACAATGAGCAGTTCTTC. It encodes CASSLGRGGAYNEQFF. The complete variable domain, with remaining parts taken from reference TRBV7-2 and TRBJ2-1, reads GAGVSQSPSNKVTEKGKDVELRCDPISGHTALYWYRQSLGQGLEFLIYFQGNSAPDKSGLPSDRFSAERTGGSVSTLTIQRTQQEDSAVYLCASSLGRGGAYNEQFFGPGTRLTVL.

In this sample, this clone turned up a few times. V gene TRBV27 combines with J gene TRBJ1-5, with D maybe TRBD1 (6 bases). Germline V CDR1 and CDR2: MNHEY, SMNVEV (reference sequence). With 5 bases removed from V and 5 bases from J, the gap between germline ends came to 19 bases. The CDR3 consists of 16 residues. The CDR3 DNA reads as TGTGCCAGCAGTCCCCGGGACACCTCGCCCCATCAGCCCCAGCATTTT. Translating it yields CASSPRDTSPHQPQHF.

This clone was counted between two and nine times. CDR3 protein: CASRRGPGEPQHF. Here the CDR3 DNA reads TGTGCCAGCAGGAGAGGGCCAGGAGAGCCCCAGCATTTT. This chain uses TRBV2 with TRBJ1-5; D remains ambiguous. This CDR3 has 13 amino acids. Germline V CDR1 and CDR2: SNHLY, FYNNEI. The germline V and J ends were trimmed by 6 bases and 8 bases, with 14 bases remaining between them. Full variable domain (remainder filled in from reference TRBV2 and TRBJ1-5): EPEVTQTPSHQVTQMGQEVILRCVPISNHLYFYWYRQILGQKVEFLVSFYNNEISEKSEIFDDQFSVERPDGSNFTLKIRSTKLEDSAMYFCASRRGPGEPQHFGDGTRLSIL.

The chain employs TRBV6-2 or TRBV6-3 and TRBJ2-1; D is unresolved. Trimming took 2 bases from V and 0 from J, leaving 14 bases between them. The length of the CDR3 is 17 residues. Germline CDR1 MNHEY, CDR2 SVGEGT. The CDR3 sequence is CASSYLSTYSSYNEQFF. The CDR3 DNA reads as TGTGCCAGCAGTTACCTGTCTACCTACAGCTCCTACAATGAGCAGTTCTTC.

This rearrangement joins TRBV29-1 to TRBJ1-5; perhaps TRBD1 as D (6 bases). The CDR3 consists of 15 residues. The V end was cut by 4 bases, the J end by 4 bases, with 17 bases between. Germline CDR1 SQVTM, CDR2 ANQGSEA. The CDR3 region has the DNA TGCAGCGTTGGACAGGACGCGACCCCGAATCAGCCCCAGCATTTT. Protein: CSVGQDATPNQPQHF.

The DNA for the CDR3 is TGTGCCAGTAGTATGGGAGGGAATAATGGAAACACCATATATTTT. It translates to CASSMGGNNGNTIYF. V usage is TRBV19 and J usage is TRBJ1-3; D is unclear. The CDR3 runs 15 residues. Trimming removed 3 bases from V and 3 bases from J, with 12 bases in between. CDR1 LNHDA and CDR2 SQIVND come from the germline V gene (reference sequence).

This clone was observed a single time. The V call is TRBV18, the J call TRBJ1-3; weak D call: TRBD1 (5 bases). The germline V gene has CDR1 KGHSH and CDR2 LQKENI. The ends were cut back, 4 bases at V and 0 bases at J, with 13 bases in the middle. The CDR3 sequence is 16 residues long. The CDR3, as DNA: TGTGCCAGCTCACGACGACAGCCAGACTCTGGAAACACCATATATTTT. The encoded protein is CASSRRQPDSGNTIYF.

The gene calls are TRBV7-2 and TRBJ2-3; possibly TRBD1 for D (7 bases). The CDR3 extends over 16 amino acids. Germline CDR1 reads SGHTA; CDR2 reads FQGNSA. V lost 5 bases to trimming and J lost 1 base, with 16 bases between them. The CDR3 region is CASSPGGRGGTDTQYF. The CDR3 DNA is TGTGCCAGCAGCCCAGGGGGGCGGGGTGGCACAGATACGCAGTATTTT. Based on the CDR3 plus reference TRBV7-2 and TRBJ2-3, the full variable domain is GAGVSQSPSNKVTEKGKDVELRCDPISGHTALYWYRQSLGQGLEFLIYFQGNSAPDKSGLPSDRFSAERTGGSVSTLTIQRTQQEDSAVYLCASSPGGRGGTDTQYFGPGTRLTVL.

V gene TRBV18 combines with J gene TRBJ2-3; 15 positions match TRBD2. Trimming cost V 3 bases and J 3 bases; bases outside gene matches: 4. CDR1 is KGHSH, CDR2 LQKENI, per germline. The CDR3 is made up of 17 amino acids. In nucleotides, the CDR3 is TGTGCCAGCTCACCGGGGACTAGCGGGAGGTCGACAGATACGCAGTATTTT. Residues: CASSPGTSGRSTDTQYF.

The chain uses TRBV27 and TRBJ2-1, with TRBD1 matching 10 bases. The V gene end was trimmed by 6 bases and the J gene end by 2 bases; junction bases not matched to a gene: 4. CDR1 and CDR2 (germline): MNHEY, SMNVEV (reference sequence). The CDR3 consists of 15 residues. DNA of the CDR3: TGTGCCAGCAGCTTGGGGACAGGGGCCTACAATGAGCAGTTCTTC. The encoded protein is CASSLGTGAYNEQFF.

The V gene is TRBV11-3, the J gene TRBJ2-7, with D possibly matching TRBD2 (6 bases). CDR1 is SGHNT, CDR2 YENEEA, per germline. Trimming removed 2 bases from V and 0 bases from J, with 8 bases in between. This CDR3 is built from 14 residues. The CDR3 region is CASSLFGSSYEQYF. The CDR3 coding sequence is TGTGCCAGCAGCTTATTCGGGAGCTCCTACGAGCAGTACTTC.

The chain links TRBV2 to TRBJ2-7, with D perhaps matching TRBD1 (6 bases). V lost 6 bases, J lost 4 bases, and 22 bases lay in between. The CDR3 totals 16 residues. Germline loops: CDR1 SNHLY, CDR2 FYNNEI. The DNA of the CDR3 is TGTGCCAGCAGCTTTTTGTCGGGACATCTCCCTTACGAGCAGTACTTC. This translates into CASSFLSGHLPYEQYF.

V is TRBV19 and J is TRBJ1-3; 8 positions agree with TRBD1. From germline, CDR1 is LNHDA and CDR2 SQIVND (reference sequence). V dropped 6 bases and J dropped 16; count of bases not matched to a gene: 11. The CDR3 loop spans 12 amino acids. CDR3 sequence: CASRLRTGQVYF. In DNA form, the CDR3 reads TGTGCCAGTAGGCTCCGTACGGGACAGGTCTATTTT.

The rearrangement uses TRBV6-2 or TRBV6-3 and TRBJ2-7; TRBD2 matches at 11 bases. Trimming at V came to 3 bases and at J to 3 bases, leaving 7 bases not matched to a gene. CDR1 and CDR2 (germline): MNHEY, SVGEGT. This CDR3 spans 16 amino acids. The CDR3: CASSYDLAGGFYEQYF. In nucleotides, the CDR3 is TGTGCCAGCAGTTATGACCTAGCGGGAGGTTTCTACGAGCAGTACTTC.

The chain couples TRBV10-3 to TRBJ1-1, with 7 nucleotides matching TRBD1. The CDR3 extends over 15 amino acids. V gave up 6 bases and J gave up 2 bases; unmatched junction bases: 9. Germline loops: CDR1 ENHRY, CDR2 SYGVKD. CDR3 nucleotide sequence: TGTGCCATCAGCCAGACAGGGCCAGGTAACACTGAAGCTTTCTTT. Translation gives CAISQTGPGNTEAFF.